Detailed here is one T cell receptor beta chain. Profiled with immunoSEQ multiplex PCR; TCRdb holds only in-frame clones, not every one. The table has roughly 49,000 clones, about 87% seen once. This sample stems from a study of OX40 agonist ivuxolimab in advanced cancers. The clonotype originates from an adult with an advanced solid tumor such as melanoma, head and neck, liver or kidney cancer. The sample in question was CD4+ or CD8+ T cells sorted from blood, obtained in a trial of the OX40 agonist ivuxolimab.

DNA for the CDR3: TGTGCCAGCAGCCAAAGCCGTACTCCGGGACAGGAGTCGGACACTGAAGCTTTCTTT. It translates to CASSQSRTPGQESDTEAFF. V is TRBV9 and J is TRBJ1-1; 8 nucleotides match TRBD1. With 4 bases clipped from V and 3 bases from J, the junction kept 20 bases outside the gene matches. Germline V lookup: CDR1 SGDLS, CDR2 YYNGEE. CDR3 length: 19 residues. The full variable domain, in which reference TRBV9 and TRBJ1-1 provide the parts outside the CDR3, is DSGVTQTPKHLITATGQRVTLRCSPRSGDLSVYWYQQSLDQGLQFLIQYYNGEERAKGNILERFSAQQFPDLHSELNLSSLELGDSALYFCASSQSRTPGQESDTEAFFGQGTRLTVV.